This record looks at one T cell receptor beta chain sequence and its context. Its antigen is still unknown. The source of the sample is a study of PD-1 blockade in mismatch repair-deficient tumors. The wider study: All were previously treated, progressing patients with about 11 mismatch repair-deficient cancer types.

The CDR3 is 14 residues long. Trimming cost V 5 bases and J 2 bases, with 9 bases left between them. From germline, CDR1 is MDHEN and CDR2 SYDVKM. Produced via immunoSEQ multiplex PCR; TCRdb's table is partial and in-frame only. The sample has some 27,000 clones, 84% seen once; the top ten hold 2.5% to 3.5%. Study conclusions and caveats: Tumor-resident clones, often absent from pretreatment blood, expanded after pembrolizumab and then contracted.

Mismatch repair deficiency was confirmed in all patients, by PCR or immunohistochemistry. TCRs were sequenced from a few patients responding to pembrolizumab. The source material was PBMCs, sampled before pembrolizumab treatment. The clonotype was recovered from an adult with mismatch repair-deficient cancer. This chain links TRBV28 with TRBJ2-2, with D possibly matching TRBD2 (6 bases). The CDR3 here is CASSAGTNTGELFF. The CDR3 coding sequence is TGTGCCAGCAGTGCCGGGACTAACACCGGGGAGCTGTTTTTT.